This T cell receptor beta chain is drawn from a study of CD8 T cells in ankylosing spondylitis. Findings of the study overall: Significantly higher representation of disease-linked clones was reported for matched ankylosing spondylitis synovial fluid. Clones that were linked to disease were CD8+ and were relatively rare in peripheral blood. What seemed typical of ankylosing spondylitis blood was a TCR beta motif built from roughly eight highly homologous variants.

Researchers built TCR beta libraries using quantitative 5'-RACE with molecular barcodes. MiXCR, run by TCRdb on the 5' RACE reads, gives a single entry per CDR3 protein. The sample shows some 150,000 distinct CDR3 sequences, around 45% of them seen only once. With respect to this clonotype: Its antigen remains unknown.

The sequence derives from a male donor with ankylosing spondylitis. The specimen sequenced was synovial fluid, either unsorted or a sorted T cell fraction (not recorded which).

The CDR3 DNA reads TGTGCCAGCAGTCTAGAAACATGGCAGCCCCAGCATTTT. This translates into CASSLETWQPQHF. The chain has TRBV12-3 or TRBV12-4 and TRBJ1-5; D is uncertain. This CDR3 is 13 amino acids long. Between the trimmed V and J ends, which lost 5 bases and 7 bases, there was a span of 12 bases.